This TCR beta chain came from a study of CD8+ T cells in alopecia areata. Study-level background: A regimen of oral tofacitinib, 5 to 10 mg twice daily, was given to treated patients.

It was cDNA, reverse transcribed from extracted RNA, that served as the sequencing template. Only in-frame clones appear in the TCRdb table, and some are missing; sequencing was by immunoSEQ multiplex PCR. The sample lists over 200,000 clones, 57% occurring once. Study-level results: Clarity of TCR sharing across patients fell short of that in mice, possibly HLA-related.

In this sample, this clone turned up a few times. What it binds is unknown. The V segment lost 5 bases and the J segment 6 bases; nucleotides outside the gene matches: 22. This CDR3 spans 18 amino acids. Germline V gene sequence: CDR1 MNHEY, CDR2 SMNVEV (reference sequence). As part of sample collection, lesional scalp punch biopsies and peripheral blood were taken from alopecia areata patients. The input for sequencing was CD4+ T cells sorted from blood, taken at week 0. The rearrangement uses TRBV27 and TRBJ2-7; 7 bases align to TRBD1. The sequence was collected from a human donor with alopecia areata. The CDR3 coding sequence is TGTGCCAGCAGTCCTTTTCCAGCACAGGGGAAATTTGAGCGCGAGCAGTACTTC. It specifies CASSPFPAQGKFEREQYF.